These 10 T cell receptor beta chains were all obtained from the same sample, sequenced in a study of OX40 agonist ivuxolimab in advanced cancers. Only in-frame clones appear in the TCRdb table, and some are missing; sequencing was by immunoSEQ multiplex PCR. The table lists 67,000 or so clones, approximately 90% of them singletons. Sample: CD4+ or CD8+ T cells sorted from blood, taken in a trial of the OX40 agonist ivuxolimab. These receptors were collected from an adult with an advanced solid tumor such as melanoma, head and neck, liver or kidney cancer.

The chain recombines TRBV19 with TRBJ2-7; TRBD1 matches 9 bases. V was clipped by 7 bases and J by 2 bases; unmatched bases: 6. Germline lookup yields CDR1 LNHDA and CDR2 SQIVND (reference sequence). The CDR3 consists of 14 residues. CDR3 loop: CASTRTGVTYEQYF. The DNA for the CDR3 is TGTGCCAGTACCCGGACAGGGGTGACCTACGAGCAGTACTTC.

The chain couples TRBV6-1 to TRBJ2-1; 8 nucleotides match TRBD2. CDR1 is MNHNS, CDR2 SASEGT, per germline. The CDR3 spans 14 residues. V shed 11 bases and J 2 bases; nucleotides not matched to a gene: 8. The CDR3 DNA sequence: TGTGCCTCGTCGCGGGAGGTCGCCTACAATGAGCAGTTCTTC. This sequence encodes CASSREVAYNEQFF.

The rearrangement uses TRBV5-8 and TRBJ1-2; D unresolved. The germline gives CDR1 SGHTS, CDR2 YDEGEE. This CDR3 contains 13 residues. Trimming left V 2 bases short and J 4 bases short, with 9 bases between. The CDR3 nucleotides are TGTGCCAGCAGCTTAACGGAGACCTATGGCTACACCTTC. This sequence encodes CASSLTETYGYTF.

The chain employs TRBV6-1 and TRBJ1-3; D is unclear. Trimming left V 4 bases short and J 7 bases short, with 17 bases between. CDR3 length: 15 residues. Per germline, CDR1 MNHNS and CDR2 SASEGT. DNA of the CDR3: TGTGCCAGCAGTGGTGGGTCTCCCTTCGAGAACACCATATATTTT. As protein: CASSGGSPFENTIYF.

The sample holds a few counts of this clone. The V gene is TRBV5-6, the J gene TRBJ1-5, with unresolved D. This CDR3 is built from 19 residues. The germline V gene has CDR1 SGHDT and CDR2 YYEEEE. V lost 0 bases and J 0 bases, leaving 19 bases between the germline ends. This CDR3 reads CASSLASQLRPNSNQPQHF. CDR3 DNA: TGTGCCAGCAGCTTGGCCAGTCAGCTCCGTCCCAATAGCAATCAGCCCCAGCATTTT.

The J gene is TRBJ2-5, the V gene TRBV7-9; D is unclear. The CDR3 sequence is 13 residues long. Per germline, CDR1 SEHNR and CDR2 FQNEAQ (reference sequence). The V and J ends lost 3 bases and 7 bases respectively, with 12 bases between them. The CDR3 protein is CASSLMLLGTQYF. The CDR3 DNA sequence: TGTGCCAGCAGCTTGATGTTGCTCGGGACCCAGTACTTC.

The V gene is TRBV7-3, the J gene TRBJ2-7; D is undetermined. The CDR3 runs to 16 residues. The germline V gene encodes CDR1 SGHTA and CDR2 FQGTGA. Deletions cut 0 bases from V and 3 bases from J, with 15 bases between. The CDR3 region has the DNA TGTGCCAGCAGCTTAACGGGCCCGACTGGTTACTACGAGCAGTACTTC. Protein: CASSLTGPTGYYEQYF.

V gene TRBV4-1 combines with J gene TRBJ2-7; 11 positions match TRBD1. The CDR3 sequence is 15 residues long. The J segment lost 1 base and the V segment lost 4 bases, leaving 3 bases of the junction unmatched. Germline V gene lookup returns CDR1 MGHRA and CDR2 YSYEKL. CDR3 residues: CASSLGQGASYEQYF. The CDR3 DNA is TGCGCCAGCAGCCTAGGACAGGGGGCTTCCTACGAGCAGTACTTC.

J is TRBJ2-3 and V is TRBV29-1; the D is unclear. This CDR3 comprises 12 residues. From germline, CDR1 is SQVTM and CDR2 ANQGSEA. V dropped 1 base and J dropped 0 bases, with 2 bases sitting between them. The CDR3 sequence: CSVEVSTDTQYF. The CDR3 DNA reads TGCAGCGTTGAAGTCAGCACAGATACGCAGTATTTT.

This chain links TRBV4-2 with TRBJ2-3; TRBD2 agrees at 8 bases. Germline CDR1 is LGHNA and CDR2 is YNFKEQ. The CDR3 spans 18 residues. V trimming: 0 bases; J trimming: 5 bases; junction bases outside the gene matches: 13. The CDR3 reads CASSQEAAQAGDRDTQYF. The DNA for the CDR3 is TGTGCCAGCAGCCAAGAAGCGGCTCAAGCGGGAGACCGAGATACGCAGTATTTT.